Detailed here is one T cell receptor beta chain. This record comes from a study of blood T cell repertoires in COVID-19. Study overall: Acute-phase and convalescent COVID-19 samples originated in the United States, Italy and Spain.

The CDR3 covers 14 residues. From germline, CDR1 is SGHDT and CDR2 YYEEEE. After removal of 1 base from V and 2 bases from J, the junction contained 2 bases not matched to a gene. TCRdb's table, derived via immunoSEQ multiplex PCR, lists solely in-frame clones and lacks some. The data show roughly 150,000 clones, roughly 84% seen once. V is TRBV5-6 and J is TRBJ2-5; 7 nucleotides agree with TRBD2. Material for sequencing was peripheral blood. The sequence was collected from a woman in her 50s with COVID-19, enrolled during active disease. The CDR3: CASSLPGGQETQYF. CDR3 bases: TGTGCCAGCAGCTTGCCGGGGGGACAAGAGACCCAGTACTTC. The whole variable domain, remainder taken from reference TRBV5-6 and TRBJ2-5, is DAGVTQSPTHLIKTRGQQVTLRCSPKSGHDTVSWYQQALGQGPQFIFQYYEEEERQRGNFPDRFSGHQFPNYSSELNVNALLLGDSALYLCASSLPGGQETQYFGPGTRLLVL.